A single sample is the source of the 28 T cell receptor beta chains below, sequenced in a study of blood T cell repertoires in COVID-19. The data were produced by immunoSEQ multiplex PCR, yet TCRdb's version contains in-frame clones alone and is incomplete. The data hold about 190,000 clones, with 80% to 90% observed a single time. Input material: peripheral blood. Receptors originate from a human donor in a cohort sampled during active COVID-19.

The chain joins TRBV18 to TRBJ2-7; 11 nucleotides agree with TRBD2. The CDR3 runs to 15 residues. CDR1 and CDR2 (germline): KGHSH, LQKENI. The trim removed 4 bases at V and 6 bases at J, leaving 8 bases unmatched. The CDR3: CASSLRLAGTSEQYF. For the CDR3, the DNA is TGTGCCAGCTCACTTCGACTAGCGGGAACGTCCGAGCAGTACTTC.

This clone appeared once. The chain uses TRBV7-9 and TRBJ2-3, with TRBD2 identical over 9 bases. In germline, CDR1 is SEHNR, CDR2 FQNEAQ (reference sequence). V lost 2 bases to trimming and J lost 4 bases; unmatched junction nucleotides: 4. CDR3 length: 15 residues. CDR3 sequence (DNA): TGTGCCAGCAGCTTACTAGCGGGGATCCCAGATACGCAGTATTTT. Residues: CASSLLAGIPDTQYF. Together with reference TRBV7-9 and TRBJ2-3, the CDR3 gives the full variable domain: DTGVSQNPRHKITKRGQNVTFRCDPISEHNRLYWYRQTLGQGPEFLTYFQNEAQLEKSRLLSDRFSAERPKGSFSTLEIQRTEQGDSAMYLCASSLLAGIPDTQYFGPGTRLTVL.

Note on this clone: No DNA is shown, since the ends of the CDR3 on it are uncertain; the CDR3 is the one TCRdb lists. This chain uses TRBV2 with TRBJ2-7; the D segment call TRBD1 is taken from the table without a DNA check. The CDR3 has 12 amino acids, counting both end residues. Germline V gene sequence: CDR1 SNHLY, CDR2 FYNNEI. The CDR3 region is CASGAGVFWQYV.

Regarding this clone: The same CDR3 arises from other DNA sequences in this sample as well. The chain uses TRBV27 and TRBJ2-7; 10 bases line up with TRBD1. The CDR3 runs 15 residues. V was clipped by 6 bases and J by 3 bases; unmatched bases: 8. The germline CDR1 and CDR2 sequences are MNHEY and SMNVEV (reference sequence). The CDR3 DNA is TGTGCCAGCAGCCGGGACAGGGGCGGAGGCTACGAGCAGTACTTC. Encoded protein: CASSRDRGGGYEQYF.

V usage is TRBV9 and J usage is TRBJ2-5; 8 bases are a match to TRBD2. This CDR3 region has 14 residues. V lost 1 base to trimming and J lost 5 bases; unmatched junction nucleotides: 4. Germline V gene sequence: CDR1 SGDLS, CDR2 YYNGEE. CDR3 amino acids: CASSVTAGGETQYF. As DNA, the CDR3 is TGTGCCAGCAGCGTAACGGCGGGGGGTGAGACCCAGTACTTC.

Written as DNA, the CDR3 is TGTGCCTGGCGTAGCTCTGGGGCCAACGTCCTGACTTTC. It yields the protein CAWRSSGANVLTF. V is TRBV30 and J is TRBJ2-6; D not certain. CDR1 and CDR2 from the germline V gene are GTSNPN and SVGIG (reference sequence). V dropped 5 bases and J dropped 0 bases, with 5 bases sitting between them. The CDR3 is 13 amino acids.

The V gene is TRBV7-9, the J gene TRBJ2-3; 9 positions match TRBD1. The CDR3 extends over 15 amino acids. CDR1 and CDR2 from the germline V gene are SEHNR and FQNEAQ (reference sequence). The trim removed 7 bases at V and 6 bases at J, leaving 11 bases unmatched. The CDR3 loop reads CASIGGQGILDTQYF. In DNA form, the CDR3 reads TGTGCCAGCATCGGGGGACAGGGAATTTTGGATACGCAGTATTTT.

The V gene is TRBV6-5, the J gene TRBJ2-5; tentatively, D is TRBD2 (6 bases). From germline, CDR1 is MNHEY and CDR2 SVGAGI. The CDR3 spans 14 residues. V dropped 8 bases and J dropped 2 bases, with 15 bases sitting between them. CDR3 nucleotides: TGTGCCAGCGGGCGGGGAGAGCCTCAAGAGACCCAGTACTTC. Its translation: CASGRGEPQETQYF.

The chain couples TRBV30 to TRBJ1-1; no firm D call. The CDR3 totals 12 residues. Germline V lookup: CDR1 GTSNPN, CDR2 SVGIG (reference sequence). V dropped 2 bases and J dropped 6 bases, with 10 bases sitting between them. The CDR3 DNA sequence: TGTGCCTGGAGTTTGCTTGCGGCTGAAGCTTTCTTT. Encoded protein: CAWSLLAAEAFF.

The chain employs TRBV5-1 and TRBJ2-1, with D uncertain. Trimming cost V 5 bases and J 1 base, with 13 bases left between them. The germline CDR1 and CDR2 sequences are SGHRS and YFSETQ. The CDR3 spans 15 residues. DNA for the CDR3: TGCGCCAGCAGTACTGTGGCTAGTTCCTACAATGAGCAGTTCTTC. It specifies CASSTVASSYNEQFF.

The gene calls are TRBV5-6 and TRBJ2-4; a possible D gene is TRBD2 (6 bases). Germline V CDR1 and CDR2: SGHDT, YYEEEE. V shed 2 bases and J shed 9 bases, with 15 bases lying between them. CDR3 size: 14 residues. CDR3 bases: TGTGCCAGCAGCTTTAAAGTCGAGGGAGGCATTCAGTACTTC. The encoded protein is CASSFKVEGGIQYF.

The CDR3 bases are TGTGCCAGCAGTTACATCAGGAACACTGAAGCTTTCTTT. It encodes CASSYIRNTEAFF. The V gene is TRBV6-5, the J gene TRBJ1-1; D is ambiguous. The length of the CDR3 is 13 residues. Trimming removed 2 bases at V and 1 base at J, with 5 bases between. Germline CDR1 reads MNHEY; CDR2 reads SVGAGI.

V usage is TRBV6-1 and J usage is TRBJ2-7, with a tentative D call TRBD2 (6 bases). With 4 bases removed from V and 4 bases from J, the gap between germline ends came to 20 bases. CDR3 length: 16 amino acids. In germline, CDR1 is MNHNS, CDR2 SASEGT. CDR3 nucleotide sequence: TGTGCCAGCAGTGGGTCGAGTATAGCGGAGAAATACGAGCAGTACTTC. Its translation is CASSGSSIAEKYEQYF.

The V call is TRBV6-5, the J call TRBJ1-6; 11 bases align to TRBD1. V was pared by 11 bases and J by 8 bases, with 2 bases of the junction left unmatched. The CDR3 runs 12 residues. Germline CDR1 is MNHEY and CDR2 is SVGAGI. The CDR3 nucleotides read TGTGCCGGACAGGGGGCTTATTCACCCCTCCACTTT. Amino acids: CAGQGAYSPLHF.

The V call is TRBV5-5, the J call TRBJ1-3, with TRBD1 matching 7 bases. The CDR3 sequence is 16 residues long. Germline V gene sequence: CDR1 SGHKS, CDR2 YYEKEE (reference sequence). The V gene end was trimmed by 2 bases and the J gene end by 0 bases; junction bases not matched to a gene: 5. The CDR3 bases are TGTGCCAGCAGCTTCACAGGGGTTGACTCTGGAAACACCATATATTTT. Its translation is CASSFTGVDSGNTIYF.

This rearrangement joins TRBV28 to TRBJ2-5; 7 bases align to TRBD1. This CDR3 is built from 15 residues. Germline values: CDR1 MDHEN, CDR2 SYDVKM. V was pared by 3 bases and J by 3 bases, with 7 bases of the junction left unmatched. CDR3 region: CASSFVGQREETQYF. In DNA, the CDR3 is TGTGCCAGCAGTTTCGTGGGACAGAGGGAAGAGACCCAGTACTTC. Full variable domain (outside the CDR3, taken from reference TRBV28 and TRBJ2-5): DVKVTQSSRYLVKRTGEKVFLECVQDMDHENMFWYRQDPGLGLRLIYFSYDVKMKEKGDIPEGYSVSREKKERFSLILESASTNQTSMYLCASSFVGQREETQYFGPGTRLLVL.

This chain connects TRBV7-8 to TRBJ2-1, with 7 positions matching TRBD2. CDR3 length: 15 residues. The germline V gene has CDR1 SGHVS and CDR2 FQNEAQ. With V trimmed by 3 bases and J by 2 bases, 4 bases remained unmatched. The CDR3 nucleotides are TGTGCCAGCAGCTTCGGTCGGGAGGCCTACAATGAGCAGTTCTTC. It is translated as CASSFGREAYNEQFF.

This clone has just a few counts. V is TRBV4-1 and J is TRBJ2-6; D possibly corresponds to TRBD2 (5 bases). Between the trimmed V and J ends, which lost 1 base and 3 bases, there was a span of 7 bases. Germline CDR1 and CDR2: MGHRA and YSYEKL. The CDR3 loop spans 15 amino acids. As DNA, the CDR3 is TGCGCCAGCAGCCAAGCGGGGAATGGGGCCAACGTCCTGACTTTC. It specifies CASSQAGNGANVLTF.

V usage is TRBV7-9 and J usage is TRBJ1-4; 7 bases match TRBD1. The V gene end was trimmed by 4 bases and the J gene end by 2 bases; junction bases not matched to a gene: 7. This CDR3 spans 16 amino acids. The V gene's germline CDR1 is SEHNR and CDR2 FQNEAQ (reference sequence). The CDR3 protein is CASSSRPGQTNEKLFF. The CDR3 coding sequence is TGTGCCAGCAGCTCCCGACCGGGACAGACTAATGAAAAACTGTTTTTT.

This clone was seen ten or more times. V gene TRBV7-6 combines with J gene TRBJ2-2; the D gene is possibly TRBD2 (5 bases). The ends were cut back, 4 bases at V and 8 bases at J, with 17 bases in the middle. The CDR3 totals 15 residues. Germline V gene lookup returns CDR1 SGHVS and CDR2 FNYEAQ. The CDR3 DNA sequence: TGTGCCAGCAGCTACACTATGGGAGCGGCGGGGGAGCTGTTTTTT. As protein: CASSYTMGAAGELFF.

The chain has TRBV5-1 and TRBJ2-2, with a weak D call TRBD1 (6 bases). This CDR3 has 17 residues. Per germline, CDR1 SGHRS and CDR2 YFSETQ. V was trimmed by 0 bases and J by 4 bases, leaving 16 bases between them. CDR3 DNA: TGCGCCAGCAGCTTGGTTACAGGGTCCTTCCTCACCGGGGAGCTGTTTTTT. This codes for CASSLVTGSFLTGELFF.

The chain employs TRBV27 and TRBJ1-2; D uncertain. Germline V lookup: CDR1 MNHEY, CDR2 SMNVEV (reference sequence). This CDR3 has 9 amino acids. V lost 7 bases and J 7 bases, leaving 4 bases between the germline ends. Here the CDR3 reads CASIRGYTF. The CDR3 DNA reads as TGTGCCAGCATCCGTGGCTACACCTTC.

The rearrangement joins TRBV6-5 to TRBJ1-2; tentatively, D is TRBD1 (5 bases). The germline V and J ends were trimmed by 6 bases and 6 bases, with 14 bases remaining between them. In germline, CDR1 is MNHEY, CDR2 SVGAGI. CDR3 size: 13 residues. This CDR3 is CASRDPGQDGYTF. In nucleotides, the CDR3 is TGTGCCAGCAGGGACCCAGGGCAAGATGGCTACACCTTC.

In regard to this clone: Other DNA sequences in the same sample also yield this CDR3. The chain employs TRBV6-5 and TRBJ1-1, with D perhaps TRBD1 (5 bases). The CDR3 has 12 residues. The V end lost 7 bases, the J end lost 5 bases, and 11 bases lay between the germline ends. CDR1 is MNHEY and CDR2 is SVGAGI in the germline V gene. Written as DNA, the CDR3 is TGTGCCAGCACCGTGGGGGGGACTGAAGCTTTCTTT. Protein: CASTVGGTEAFF.

The V gene is TRBV29-1, the J gene TRBJ2-4; the match to TRBD1 covers 12 bases. Per germline, CDR1 SQVTM and CDR2 ANQGSEA. V shed 6 bases and J 9 bases; nucleotides not matched to a gene: 9. This CDR3 contains 14 residues. CDR3 region: CSVGTGGDYSIQYF. CDR3 bases: TGCAGCGTAGGGACAGGGGGCGACTATAGCATTCAGTACTTC.

V and J are TRBV27 and TRBJ1-6; 8 nucleotides align to TRBD1. The CDR3 extends over 14 amino acids. From germline, CDR1 is MNHEY and CDR2 SMNVEV (reference sequence). The V and J ends lost 5 bases and 7 bases, in that order; junction bases with no gene match: 4. This CDR3 reads CASSPTGANSPLHF. The DNA for the CDR3 is TGTGCCAGCAGTCCGACAGGGGCGAATTCACCCCTCCACTTT.

The CDR3 here is CASSEGSPGTRAGETQYF. In nucleotides, the CDR3 is TGTGCCAGCAGTGAAGGTTCCCCCGGGACTCGGGCGGGGGAGACCCAGTACTTC. The rearrangement uses TRBV2 and TRBJ2-5, with TRBD2 as a possible D gene (6 bases). There are 18 residues in the CDR3. Trimming removed 1 base from V and 5 bases from J, with 23 bases in between. Germline CDR1 is SNHLY and CDR2 is FYNNEI.

The rearrangement links TRBV5-1 to TRBJ1-6; D call uncertain. This CDR3 has 14 residues. V was clipped by 6 bases and J by 5 bases, with 12 bases between them. Germline loops: CDR1 SGHRS, CDR2 YFSETQ. CDR3 in DNA: TGCGCCAGCAATCGAGGGATGGATAATTCACCCCTCCACTTT. This sequence encodes CASNRGMDNSPLHF.